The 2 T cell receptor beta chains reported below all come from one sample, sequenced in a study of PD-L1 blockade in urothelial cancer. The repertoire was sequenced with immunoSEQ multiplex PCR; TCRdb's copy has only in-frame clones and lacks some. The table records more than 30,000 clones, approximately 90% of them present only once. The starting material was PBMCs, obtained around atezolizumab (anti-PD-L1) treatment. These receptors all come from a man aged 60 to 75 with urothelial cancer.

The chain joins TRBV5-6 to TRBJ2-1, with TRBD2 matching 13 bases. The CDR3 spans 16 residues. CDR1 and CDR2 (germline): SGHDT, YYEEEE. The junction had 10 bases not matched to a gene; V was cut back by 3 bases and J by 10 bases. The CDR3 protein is CASSSARLAGGPEQFF. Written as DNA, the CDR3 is TGTGCCAGCAGCTCCGCCAGACTAGCGGGGGGCCCCGAGCAGTTCTTC.

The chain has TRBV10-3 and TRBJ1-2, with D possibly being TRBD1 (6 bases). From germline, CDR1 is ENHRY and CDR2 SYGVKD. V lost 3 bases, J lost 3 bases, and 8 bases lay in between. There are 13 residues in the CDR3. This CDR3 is CAISEQGDYGYTF. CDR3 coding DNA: TGTGCCATCAGTGAACAGGGAGACTATGGCTACACCTTC.